Below, 17 T cell receptor beta chains from the same sample are listed, as sequenced in a study of beta chain features in type 1 diabetes. What was sequenced were expressed TCRB transcripts, since all of the isolated RNA had been reverse transcribed. TCRdb's copy holds only in-frame clones and misses some; the assay was immunoSEQ multiplex PCR. This sample has fewer than 350,000 clones, with about 8.5% found just once. The sample taken for sequencing was central memory CD4+ T cells from blood. The receptor source for this set is a woman aged 18-29 years in good health.

This clone occurred a few times. The V and J genes are TRBV18 and TRBJ2-7; a possible D gene is TRBD1 (6 bases). V was shortened by 3 bases and J by 0 bases, with 15 bases between the two germline ends. The CDR3 contains 16 residues. The germline CDR1 and CDR2 sequences are KGHSH and LQKENI. The CDR3 bases are TGTGCCAGCTCACCCTCCGGGACACGGAGCTCCTACGAGCAGTACTTC. Translated: CASSPSGTRSSYEQYF.

The sample holds a few counts of this clone. This chain connects TRBV30 to TRBJ2-1, with 9 bases matching TRBD2. Germline-derived CDR1 and CDR2 are GTSNPN and SVGIG (reference sequence). The CDR3 runs 16 residues. V shed 7 bases and J 0 bases; nucleotides not matched to a gene: 10. In DNA form, the CDR3 reads TGTGCCTCTCATAGCGGGAGAGTTACCTCCTACAATGAGCAGTTCTTC. Translating gives CASHSGRVTSYNEQFF. The full variable domain, rest sourced from reference TRBV30 and TRBJ2-1, is SQTIHQWPATLVQPVGSPLSLECTVEGTSNPNLYWYRQAAGRGLQLLFYSVGIGQISSEVPQNLSASRPQDRQFILSSKKLLLSDSGFYLCASHSGRVTSYNEQFFGPGTRLTVL.

This clone occurred a few times. The gene calls are TRBV11-1 and TRBJ2-7, with D maybe TRBD2 (5 bases). CDR3 length: 14 residues. Germline V lookup: CDR1 SGHAT, CDR2 FQDESV (reference sequence). Trimming removed 3 bases from V and 2 bases from J, with 11 bases in between. The CDR3 DNA reads as TGTGCCAGCAGCTTCTTCCGGGAAACCTACGAGCAGTACTTC. It encodes CASSFFRETYEQYF. Full variable domain (missing parts from reference TRBV11-1 and TRBJ2-7): EAEVAQSPRYKITEKSQAVAFWCDPISGHATLYWYRQILGQGPELLVQFQDESVVDDSQLPKDRFSAERLKGVDSTLKIQPAELGDSAMYLCASSFFRETYEQYFGPGTRLTVT.

In its sample, this clone was seen a few times. This chain links TRBV5-5 with TRBJ2-6, with D possibly TRBD1 on 5 matching bases. The CDR3 totals 16 residues. V was trimmed by 0 bases and J by 4 bases, leaving 11 bases between them. Germline CDR1 and CDR2: SGHKS and YYEKEE (reference sequence). In DNA form, the CDR3 reads TGTGCCAGCAGCTTGGAGGGGTCTTCCGGGGCCAACGTCCTGACTTTC. Its translation: CASSLEGSSGANVLTF.

On this clone: The sample contains more than one DNA sequence encoding this CDR3. The V gene is TRBV29-1, the J gene TRBJ2-1; 7 bases fit TRBD2. The V gene's germline CDR1 is SQVTM and CDR2 ANQGSEA. The CDR3 has 11 amino acids. After removal of 4 bases from V and 9 bases from J, the junction contained 3 bases not matched to a gene. CDR3 nucleotide sequence: TGCAGCGTTGCCCCGGGGGGTGAGCAGTTCTTC. It translates to CSVAPGGEQFF.

The chain couples TRBV5-4 to TRBJ2-3; D not resolved. Germline loops: CDR1 SGHNT, CDR2 YYREEE (reference sequence). The CDR3 has 16 residues. The V and J ends lost 0 bases and 2 bases respectively, with 13 bases between them. The CDR3 region is CASSLGPDLNTDTQYF. The CDR3 bases are TGTGCCAGCAGCTTGGGCCCAGACCTAAACACAGATACGCAGTATTTT.

The CDR3 region is CASITQGIGSPLHF. CDR3 in DNA: TGTGCCAGCATCACGCAGGGGATTGGATCACCCCTCCACTTT. The rearrangement joins TRBV2 to TRBJ1-6; D possibly corresponds to TRBD1 (6 bases). Trimming removed 7 bases from V and 10 bases from J, with 17 bases in between. Germline loops: CDR1 SNHLY, CDR2 FYNNEI. CDR3 length equals 14 residues.

This clone was seen at least ten times. V usage is TRBV6-6 and J usage is TRBJ1-5, with 7 bases matching TRBD1. V shed 5 bases, J shed 4 bases, and the junction held 5 bases outside the gene matches. Germline CDR1 MNHNY, CDR2 SVGAGI (reference sequence). CDR3 length equals 14 residues. This CDR3 reads CASSAGQPNQPQHF. CDR3 coding DNA: TGTGCCAGCAGTGCGGGACAGCCGAATCAGCCCCAGCATTTT.

Written as DNA, the CDR3 is TGTGCCAGCAGCTCCGGGACAGGGTCGCGAGGTCAGCCCCAGCATTTT. Translated, it gives CASSSGTGSRGQPQHF. The chain couples TRBV5-6 to TRBJ1-5, with 9 bases that match TRBD1. V dropped 3 bases and J dropped 6; count of bases not matched to a gene: 10. The CDR3 covers 16 residues. Looked up from germline, CDR1 is SGHDT and CDR2 is YYEEEE. The variable domain in full, completed from reference TRBV5-6 and TRBJ1-5, reads DAGVTQSPTHLIKTRGQQVTLRCSPKSGHDTVSWYQQALGQGPQFIFQYYEEEERQRGNFPDRFSGHQFPNYSSELNVNALLLGDSALYLCASSSGTGSRGQPQHFGDGTRLSIL.

The V call is TRBV7-2, the J call TRBJ2-3; no clear D. V dropped 1 base and J dropped 7 bases, with 12 bases sitting between them. This CDR3 has 14 residues. Looked up from germline, CDR1 is SGHTA and CDR2 is FQGNSA. DNA of the CDR3: TGTGCCAGCAGCTTAGGTTTGACCGCAAATACGCAGTATTTT. Protein sequence: CASSLGLTANTQYF.

This clone was seen at least ten times. The chain joins TRBV21-1 to TRBJ2-5; the table's D gene call, TRBD1, was not cross checked with the DNA. TRBV21-1 is a pseudogene. The CDR3 length is 18 residues. The CDR3 protein is CASSKGSGTGTGLETQYF. The CDR3 DNA reads TGTGCCAGCAGCAAAGGATCGGGAACCGGGACAGGGCTAGAGACCCAGTACTTC.

The chain joins TRBV7-2 to TRBJ2-3; D remains unclear. This CDR3 has 13 amino acids. Germline values: CDR1 SGHTA, CDR2 FQGNSA. V shed 1 base and J shed 5 bases, with 7 bases lying between them. CDR3 residues: CASSLVGGDTQYF. The CDR3, as DNA: TGTGCCAGCAGCTTAGTGGGCGGAGATACGCAGTATTTT.

The sample holds many counts of this clone. DNA for the CDR3: TGCAGCGCCCCGGTGGGTAACTATGGCTACACCTTC. This sequence encodes CSAPVGNYGYTF. The rearrangement links TRBV29-1 to TRBJ1-2; D unclear. This CDR3 spans 12 amino acids. Trimming took 7 bases from V and 1 from J, leaving 10 bases between them. CDR1 SQVTM and CDR2 ANQGSEA come from the germline V gene.

This clone was counted a few times. V usage is TRBV29-1 and J usage is TRBJ2-6; 7 bases map to TRBD1. Germline lookup yields CDR1 SQVTM and CDR2 ANQGSEA. V was pared by 4 bases and J by 3 bases, with 3 bases of the junction left unmatched. The CDR3 is made up of 14 amino acids. CDR3: CSVANRGGANVLTF. The CDR3 nucleotides are TGCAGCGTTGCAAACAGGGGTGGGGCCAACGTCCTGACTTTC.

This clone was found a few times. As DNA, the CDR3 is TGTGCCAGCAGAGGACGGTACACAGACTATGGCTACACCTTC. Its protein product is CASRGRYTDYGYTF. The chain couples TRBV2 to TRBJ1-2; D is ambiguous. The CDR3 is 14 amino acids. V lost 6 bases, J lost 3 bases, and 14 bases lay in between. In germline, CDR1 is SNHLY, CDR2 FYNNEI.

Concerning this clone itself: A much larger clone sits a single nucleotide away, making a read error possible. The chain uses TRBV7-6 and TRBJ2-3, with no clear D. The CDR3 loop spans 14 amino acids. Trimming removed 3 bases from V and 2 bases from J, with 9 bases in between. Germline loops: CDR1 SGHVS, CDR2 FNYEAQ. CDR3 loop: CASSLDGNTDTQYF. As DNA, the CDR3 is TGTGCCAGCAGCTTGGACGGTAACACAGATACGCAGTATTTT.

This clone has a handful of counts. The chain has TRBV4-2 and TRBJ1-1, with D hard to call. CDR3 length equals 15 residues. The ends were cut back, 0 bases at V and 4 bases at J, with 12 bases in the middle. Germline values: CDR1 LGHNA, CDR2 YNFKEQ. CDR3 protein: CASSQETALGTEAFF. In DNA form, the CDR3 reads TGTGCCAGCAGCCAAGAAACAGCCTTGGGCACTGAAGCTTTCTTT.